This entry describes one T cell receptor (beta chain). Its specificity is unknown. There are 15 residues in the CDR3. V shed 5 bases and J shed 2 bases, with 15 bases lying between them. CDR1 is SEHNR and CDR2 is FQNEAQ in the germline V gene (reference sequence). These data are taken from a study of shared clonotypes between healthy human individuals. Whole-study results and caveats: Researchers found naive subsets generally carried larger estimated richness than memory subsets. The authors sampled blood alone, and tissue repertoires likely differ.

The input for sorted-subset replicate PCRs was around 0.2 ug DNA, 25,000 to 35,000 T cell genomes. Method: immunoSEQ multiplex PCR; TCRdb's copy keeps in-frame clones and lacks some. The table shows about 2.5 million clones, with approximately 90% occurring only once. The sequence derives from a young man in good health. Some clones in this sample may be carry-over from other donors' samples. Sequenced input: naive CD4+ T cells from PBMCs. Subset in this sample: CD45RA+ positively selected. The rearrangement uses TRBV7-9 and TRBJ2-5, with D hard to call. The CDR3 DNA reads TGTGCCAGCAGCCAGTGGCGGACCTTACAAGAGACCCAGTACTTC. It specifies CASSQWRTLQETQYF.